The clone carrying this T cell receptor beta chain was picked up many times. Primers used in a second PCR of about 7 to 12 cycles were a sample-barcoded 5' primer and a J-beta primer mix. Template switching added a 12-random-nucleotide identifier to every cDNA molecule. Using its own MiXCR run on the 5' RACE reads, TCRdb lists one record per CDR3 protein. The sample has 1.5 million to 2 million distinct CDR3 sequences, around half seen once; the top ten hold roughly 2%. This sample stems from a study of blood T cells in healthy people across ages. Looking at the study overall: In model experiments, template switching was able to capture about one barcoded beta molecule for every two T cells that were present.

Germline lookup yields CDR1 SGHTA and CDR2 FQGTGA. V lost 5 bases to trimming and J lost 5 bases; unmatched junction nucleotides: 5. The CDR3 spans 13 residues. Sequencing was carried out using blood. The receptor was isolated from a woman in her thirties or forties in good health. The J gene is TRBJ2-5, the V gene TRBV7-3; 7 nucleotides line up with TRBD1. The CDR3 DNA reads TGTGCCAGCAGCCCCCGGGACAGTGAGACCCAGTACTTC. It is translated as CASSPRDSETQYF.